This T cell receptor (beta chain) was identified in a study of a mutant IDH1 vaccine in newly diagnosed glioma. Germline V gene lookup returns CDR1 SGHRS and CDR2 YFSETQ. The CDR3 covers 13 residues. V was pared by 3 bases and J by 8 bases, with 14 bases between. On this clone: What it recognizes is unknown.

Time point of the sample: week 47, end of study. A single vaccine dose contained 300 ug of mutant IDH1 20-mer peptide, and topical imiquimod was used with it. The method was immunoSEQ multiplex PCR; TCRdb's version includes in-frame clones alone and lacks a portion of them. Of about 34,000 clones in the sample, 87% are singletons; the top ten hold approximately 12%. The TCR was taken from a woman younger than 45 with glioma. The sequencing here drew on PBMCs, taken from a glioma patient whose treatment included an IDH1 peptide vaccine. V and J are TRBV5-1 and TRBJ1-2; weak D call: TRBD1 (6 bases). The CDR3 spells CASSSPEGGGYTF. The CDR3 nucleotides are TGCGCCAGCAGCTCACCCGAGGGGGGCGGCTACACCTTC.